Listed below are T cell receptor beta chains from one sample, sequenced in a study of HIV-infected patients and healthy controls. TCRdb reprocessed the 5' RACE reads with MiXCR, giving one entry per CDR3 protein. This table has about 14,000 distinct CDR3 sequences, 9% to 15% appearing once. The sample here was blood, taken during antiretroviral therapy. These receptors came from an adult with HIV infection. The donor label of this sample is uncertain. The CDR3 runs from the conserved cysteine through the conserved F or W. The D gene is left open where the match is weak. The listing skips clone size in some rows; elsewhere it reads once, few, many or a size class.

TRBV11-1,few,TRBJ2-3,.,CASSFRDIRSTDTQYF,TGTGCCAGCAGCTTTAGGGACATACGGAGCACAGATACGCAGTATTTT
TRBV30,few,TRBJ2-1,TRBD2,CAWSDGGNEQFF,TGTGCCTGGAGTGACGGGGGGAATGAGCAGTTCTTC
TRBV11-2,many,TRBJ1-1,.,CASSRYTGDTEAFF,TGTGCCAGCAGCCGCTACACAGGAGACACTGAAGCTTTCTTT
TRBV7-2,many,TRBJ2-5,.,CASSLAVGVQETQYF,TGTGCCAGCAGCTTGGCCGTAGGAGTCCAAGAGACCCAGTACTTC
TRBV7-6,few,TRBJ1-2,.,CASSPLDRRGDGYTF,TGTGCCAGCAGCCCCCTCGACAGGAGGGGCGATGGCTACACCTTC
TRBV7-9,.,TRBJ1-2,.,CASRRSGAGDDYGYTF,TGTGCCAGCAGACGTAGTGGGGCAGGGGATGACTATGGCTACACCTTC
TRBV11-2,.,TRBJ1-1,.,CASSSRTSSTEAFF,TGTGCCAGCAGCTCACGCACATCGAGCACTGAAGCTTTCTTT
TRBV9,many,TRBJ2-7,.,CASSVGGRAYEQYF,TGTGCCAGCAGCGTAGGAGGAAGAGCCTACGAGCAGTACTTC
TRBV7-8,many,TRBJ2-3,.,CASSPRRPGLGRGDTQYF,TGTGCCAGCAGCCCACGCCGTCCGGGTCTCGGCCGGGGAGATACGCAGTATTTT
TRBV5-1,many,TRBJ2-3,.,CASSLVIPTDTQYF,TGCGCCAGCAGCTTGGTTATCCCCACAGATACGCAGTATTTT
TRBV7-2,.,TRBJ2-7,.,CASRPPTMSEQYF,TGTGCCAGCAGACCTCCTACCATGAGCGAGCAGTACTTC
TRBV29-1,few,TRBJ2-4,TRBD1,CSVEEDRGSAKNIQYF,TGCAGCGTTGAAGAAGACAGGGGATCAGCCAAAAACATTCAGTACTTC
TRBV5-1,many,TRBJ2-3,TRBD2,CASSMGLAERTDTQYF,TGCGCCAGCAGCATGGGACTAGCGGAGCGCACAGATACGCAGTATTTT
TRBV7-3,many,TRBJ2-2,.,CASSSLATGELFF,TGTGCCAGCAGCTCCCTAGCCACCGGGGAGCTGTTTTTT
TRBV6-1,many,TRBJ1-5,.,CASSEGVTGSNSNQPQHF,TGTGCCAGCAGTGAAGGGGTGACAGGATCTAATAGCAATCAGCCCCAGCATTTT
TRBV6-6,many,TRBJ2-6,TRBD2,CATGEVGLAGFGANVLTF,TGTGCCACTGGGGAGGTGGGACTAGCGGGGTTTGGGGCCAACGTCCTGACTTTC
TRBV7-8,many,TRBJ2-1,.,CASSLDPGGTHNEQFF,TGTGCCAGCAGCTTAGACCCTGGCGGGACCCACAATGAGCAGTTCTTC
TRBV7-3,many,TRBJ2-6,TRBD1,CASSLPGQAGANVLTF,TGTGCCAGCAGCTTACCGGGACAGGCTGGGGCCAACGTCCTGACTTTC
TRBV20-1,many,TRBJ1-1,TRBD1,CSAKGQGITEAFF,TGCAGTGCTAAGGGACAGGGTATTACTGAAGCTTTCTTT
TRBV20-1,few,TRBJ1-5,.,CSAAGGVEYQPQHF,TGCAGTGCTGCGGGGGGGGTTGAATATCAGCCCCAGCATTTT
TRBV29-1,many,TRBJ2-6,.,CSALSGSGANVLTF,TGCAGCGCCCTAAGCGGCTCTGGGGCCAACGTCCTGACTTTC
TRBV5-1,.,TRBJ2-3,.,CASSFGTGTDTQYF,TGCGCCAGCAGCTTTGGGACGGGCACAGATACGCAGTATTTT
TRBV28,many,TRBJ2-1,TRBD2,CASSLILAGGPNEQFF,TGTGCCAGCAGTCTAATACTAGCGGGAGGGCCAAATGAGCAGTTCTTC
TRBV7-8,.,TRBJ1-2,.,CASSLEAAPNRGYTF,TGTGCCAGCAGCTTAGAGGCAGCCCCTAACAGAGGCTACACCTTC
TRBV7-3,many,TRBJ2-3,.,CASSELGSPDTQYF,TGTGCCAGCAGCGAATTAGGGTCCCCGGATACGCAGTATTTT